This T cell receptor beta chain was sequenced for a study of T cell changes during pregnancy in multiple sclerosis. Profiled with immunoSEQ multiplex PCR; TCRdb holds only in-frame clones, not every one. The sample consists of fewer than 90,000 clones, approximately 93% of them appearing once. V lost 3 bases and J 5 bases, leaving 20 bases between the germline ends. CDR1 is LNHNV, CDR2 YYDKDF, per germline (reference sequence). The CDR3 extends over 16 amino acids. The chain uses TRBV15 and TRBJ2-7, with D uncertain. Material: peripheral blood, obtained after pregnancy. The clonotype originates from a female donor in good health, enrolled as a control in a pregnancy study. The chain's CDR3 is CATSRTLFSSGNEQYF. In nucleotides, the CDR3 is TGTGCCACCAGCAGGACACTTTTTTCTTCTGGTAACGAGCAGTACTTC.